This TCR beta chain was recovered during a study of identical twins. The germline V and J ends were trimmed by 9 bases and 0 bases, with 12 bases remaining between them. This CDR3 is built from 13 residues. In germline, CDR1 is MNHNS, CDR2 SASEGT. A universal primer site was created by template switching, with the cDNA bearing unique molecular identifiers. One entry per CDR3 protein, called by TCRdb with MiXCR from the 5' RACE reads. The sample lists approximately 220,000 distinct CDR3 sequences; roughly 9.4% were seen once. Specimen: memory (CD45RO+) T cells sorted from blood. The chain couples TRBV6-1 to TRBJ2-7; D call uncertain. The sequence was collected from a woman between 18 and 30 years old in good health. The CDR3 DNA reads TGTGCCAGTCGTAGTATCAGCTCCTACGAGCAGTACTTC. Translating gives CASRSISSYEQYF.